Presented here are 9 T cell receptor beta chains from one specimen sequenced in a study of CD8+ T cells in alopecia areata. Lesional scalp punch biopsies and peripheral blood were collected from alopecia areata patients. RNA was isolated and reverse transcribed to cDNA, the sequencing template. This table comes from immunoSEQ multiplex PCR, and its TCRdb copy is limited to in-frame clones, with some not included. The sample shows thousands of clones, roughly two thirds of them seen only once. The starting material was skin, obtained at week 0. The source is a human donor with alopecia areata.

CDR3 nucleotides: TGTGCCAGCAGCTTAGGGGAGTCGGGGCAGTACTTC. Protein sequence: CASSLGESGQYF. The chain is built from TRBV5-4 and TRBJ2-5; D tentatively fits TRBD1 or TRBD2 (5 bases each). V lost 2 bases and J lost 11, with 13 bases in between. The CDR3 length is 12 residues. Germline V gene sequence: CDR1 SGHNT, CDR2 YYREEE (reference sequence).

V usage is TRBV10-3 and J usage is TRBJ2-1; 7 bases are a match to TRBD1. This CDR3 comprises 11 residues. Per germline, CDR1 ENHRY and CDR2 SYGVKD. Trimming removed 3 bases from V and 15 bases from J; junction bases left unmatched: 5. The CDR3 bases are TGTGCCATCAGTGACGGGGACAGCCGGTTCTTC. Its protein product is CAISDGDSRFF.

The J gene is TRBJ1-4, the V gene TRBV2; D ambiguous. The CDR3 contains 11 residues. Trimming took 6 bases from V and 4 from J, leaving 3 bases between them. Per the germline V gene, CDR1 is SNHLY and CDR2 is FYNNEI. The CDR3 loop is CASRNNEKLFF. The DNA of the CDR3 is TGTGCCAGCAGAAATAATGAAAAACTGTTTTTT.

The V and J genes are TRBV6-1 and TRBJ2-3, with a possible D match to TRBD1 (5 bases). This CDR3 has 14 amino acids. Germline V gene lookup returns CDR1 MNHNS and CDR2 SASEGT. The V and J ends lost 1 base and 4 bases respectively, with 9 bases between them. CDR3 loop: CASSEVQGADTQYF. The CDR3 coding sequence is TGTGCCAGCAGTGAAGTCCAGGGCGCAGATACGCAGTATTTT.

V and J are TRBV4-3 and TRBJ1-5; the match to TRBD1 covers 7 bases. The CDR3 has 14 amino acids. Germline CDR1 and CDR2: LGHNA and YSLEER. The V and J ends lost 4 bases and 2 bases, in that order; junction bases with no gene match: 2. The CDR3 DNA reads TGCGCCAGCAGCCTCGGACAGGGCAATCAGCCCCAGCATTTT. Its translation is CASSLGQGNQPQHF.

The CDR3 loop reads CASSQFGTMGSGANVLTF. CDR3 in DNA: TGCGCCAGCAGCCAATTCGGCACTATGGGGTCTGGGGCCAACGTCCTGACTTTC. The chain uses TRBV4-3 and TRBJ2-6; D is undetermined. The length of the CDR3 is 18 residues. CDR1 is LGHNA, CDR2 YSLEER, per germline. V lost 2 bases to trimming and J lost 1 base, with 15 bases between them.

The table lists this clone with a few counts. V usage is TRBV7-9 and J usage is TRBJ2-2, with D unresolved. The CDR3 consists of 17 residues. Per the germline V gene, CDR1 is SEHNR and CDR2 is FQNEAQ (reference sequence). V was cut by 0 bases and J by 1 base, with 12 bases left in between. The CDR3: CASSLARSLKNTGELFF. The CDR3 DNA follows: TGTGCCAGCAGCTTAGCGCGCAGCCTCAAGAACACCGGGGAGCTGTTTTTT.

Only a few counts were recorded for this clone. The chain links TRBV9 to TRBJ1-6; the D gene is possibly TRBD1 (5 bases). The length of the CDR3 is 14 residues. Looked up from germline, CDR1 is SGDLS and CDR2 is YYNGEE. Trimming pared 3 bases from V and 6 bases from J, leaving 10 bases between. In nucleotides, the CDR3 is TGTGCCAGCAGCGGACGGACAAGTAATTCACCCCTCCACTTT. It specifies CASSGRTSNSPLHF.

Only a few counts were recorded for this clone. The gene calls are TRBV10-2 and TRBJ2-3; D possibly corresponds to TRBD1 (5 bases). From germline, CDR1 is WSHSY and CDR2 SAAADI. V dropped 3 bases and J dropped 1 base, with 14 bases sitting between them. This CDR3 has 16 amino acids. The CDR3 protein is CASSDWAGKGTDTQYF. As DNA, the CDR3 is TGCGCCAGCAGTGATTGGGCAGGGAAGGGCACAGATACGCAGTATTTT.